This T cell receptor beta chain was profiled in a study of cytomegalovirus exposure and HLA in healthy donors. This clone was recorded a few times. Assay used: immunoSEQ multiplex PCR; TCRdb lists only in-frame clones, some missing. Among 250,000 to 350,000 clones listed, approximately 88% were seen once. Specimen: PBMCs. This sequence originates from a woman younger than 35 in good health and CMV-seronegative.

DNA of the CDR3: TGTGCTAGTGGTTTCGATAGCGAGATCGGGGAGCTGTTTTTT. Protein product: CASGFDSEIGELFF. This chain links TRBV12-5 with TRBJ2-2, with D possibly being TRBD2 (5 bases). The V end lost 3 bases, the J end lost 7 bases, and 12 bases lay between the germline ends. The CDR3 is made up of 14 amino acids. Looked up from germline, CDR1 is LGHNT and CDR2 is FRNRAP.